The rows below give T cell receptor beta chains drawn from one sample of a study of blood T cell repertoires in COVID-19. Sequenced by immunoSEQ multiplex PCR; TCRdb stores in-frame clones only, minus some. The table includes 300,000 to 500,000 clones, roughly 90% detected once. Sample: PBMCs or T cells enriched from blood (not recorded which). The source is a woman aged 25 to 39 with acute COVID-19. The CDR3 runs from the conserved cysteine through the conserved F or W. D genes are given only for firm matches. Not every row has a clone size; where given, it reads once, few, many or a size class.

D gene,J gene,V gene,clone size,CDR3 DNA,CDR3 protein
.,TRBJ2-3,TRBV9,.,TGTGCCAGCAGCGGGATCCGGGGGAGCACAGATACGCAGTATTTT,CASSGIRGSTDTQYF
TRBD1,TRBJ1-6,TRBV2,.,TGTGCCAGCAGTAGCACCGGGACAGGGGGTCTTAGATACAATTCACCCCTCCACTTT,CASSSTGTGGLRYNSPLHF
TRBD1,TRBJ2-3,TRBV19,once,TGTGCCAGTGGGACAGGGGAGGGTACAGATACGCAGTATTTT,CASGTGEGTDTQYF
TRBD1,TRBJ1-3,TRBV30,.,TGTGCCTGGAGTCTGACAGGGGGCACGAACACCATATATTTT,CAWSLTGGTNTIYF
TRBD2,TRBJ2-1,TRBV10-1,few,TGCGCCAGCAGTGACTACCGACTAGCGGGGGGGCCGGGCAATGAGCAGTTCTTC,CASSDYRLAGGPGNEQFF
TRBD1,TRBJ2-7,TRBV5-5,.,TGTGCCAGCAGCCCCGGGACAGGTGAATACGAGCAGTACTTC,CASSPGTGEYEQYF
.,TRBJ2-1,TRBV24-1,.,TGTGCCACCAGTGATACACAGGGATGGCCCTACAATGAGCAGTTCTTC,CATSDTQGWPYNEQFF
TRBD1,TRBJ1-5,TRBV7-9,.,TGTGCCAGCAGCAAGCCGACAGGGGTAAGCAATCAGCCCCAGCATTTT,CASSKPTGVSNQPQHF
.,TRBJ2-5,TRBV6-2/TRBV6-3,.,TGTGCCAGCAGTTACACTTCTACAGGGCCCCAGTACTTC,CASSYTSTGPQYF
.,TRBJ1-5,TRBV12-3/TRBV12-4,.,TGTGCCAGCAAATTTTCTGGCAATCAGCCCCAGCATTTT,CASKFSGNQPQHF
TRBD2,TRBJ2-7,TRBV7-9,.,TGTGCCAGCAGCTTACCAGGCGGGCTAGCGGGGAGCTACGAGCAGTACTTC,CASSLPGGLAGSYEQYF
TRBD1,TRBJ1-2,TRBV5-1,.,TGCGCCAGCAGCTTACAGGGGTCGGAGGGCTACACCTTC,CASSLQGSEGYTF
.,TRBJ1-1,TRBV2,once,TGTGCCAGCAAATGGGGCTTAAACACTGAAGCTTTCTTT,CASKWGLNTEAFF
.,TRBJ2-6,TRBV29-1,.,TGCAGCGTTGTTTTCAGGGAAGTTGGGGCCAACGTCCTGACTTTC,CSVVFREVGANVLTF
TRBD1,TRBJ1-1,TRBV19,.,TGTGCCAGTAGTAGACAGGGAAACACTGAAGCTTTCTTT,CASSRQGNTEAFF
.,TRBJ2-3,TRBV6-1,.,TGTGCCAGCAGTGAGTTCCGGGGGGCCGGCACAGATACGCAGTATTTT,CASSEFRGAGTDTQYF
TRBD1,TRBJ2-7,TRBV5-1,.,TGCGCCAGCAGCCAGACCGGGACAGGATCCGAGCAGTACTTC,CASSQTGTGSEQYF
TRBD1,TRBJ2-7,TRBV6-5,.,TGTGCCAGCAGCCCAGGGGGCGTGAGCGACGAGCAGTACTTC,CASSPGGVSDEQYF
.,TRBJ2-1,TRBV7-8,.,TGTGCCAGCAGCTTAGAGTCATCCCGGCGGGGGCTCTACAATGAGCAGTTCTTC,CASSLESSRRGLYNEQFF
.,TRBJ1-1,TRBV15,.,TGTGCCACCAGTCCCCTTAACAGGGAAACTGAAGCTTTCTTT,CATSPLNRETEAFF
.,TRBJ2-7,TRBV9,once,TGTGCCAGCAGCGTAAGGCACGGAGAAATCTACGAGCAGTACTTC,CASSVRHGEIYEQYF
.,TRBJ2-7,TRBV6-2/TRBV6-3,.,TGTGCCAGCAGTTACTCGCAGTTTTACGAGCAGTACTTC,CASSYSQFYEQYF
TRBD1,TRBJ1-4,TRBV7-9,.,TGTGCCAGCACCCCGGTCCCGGGACAGGGATTAGAAAAACTGTTTTTT,CASTPVPGQGLEKLFF
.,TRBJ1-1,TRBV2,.,TGTGCCAGCAGTCTAACAGCACCCGCGGCTTTCTTT,CASSLTAPAAFF
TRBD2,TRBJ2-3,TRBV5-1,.,TGCGCCAGCAGCGTTCGAATAGCGGGGGGCAACACAGATACGCAGTATTTT,CASSVRIAGGNTDTQYF
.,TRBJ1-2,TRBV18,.,TGTGCCAGCTCACCACTTGGGCAGGGCAACTTTGGCTATGGCTACACCTTC,CASSPLGQGNFGYGYTF
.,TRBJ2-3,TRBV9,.,TGTGCCAGCAGCGTAGGGGACTGGAGCACAGATACGCAGTATTTT,CASSVGDWSTDTQYF